This TCR beta chain was documented in a study of cytotoxic CD8 clonotypes in ibrutinib-treated CLL. Study background: Response sampling took place at median 12 months of treatment, range 6 to 36. Samples yielded averages of 200,000 to 300,000 productive templates and fewer than 100,000 productive rearrangements.

Trimming stripped 10 bases from V and 2 bases from J, with 13 bases between. The CDR3 runs to 13 residues. Per germline, CDR1 LNHDA and CDR2 SQIVND (reference sequence). Using immunoSEQ multiplex PCR, the repertoire was profiled, and TCRdb retains in-frame clones only, with some absent. The data contain around 200,000 clones, more than 65% of them singletons. The TCR sequence derives from a human donor with chronic lymphocytic leukemia. This chain connects TRBV19 to TRBJ2-3; D is possibly TRBD2 (5 bases). The specimen comprised PBMCs, sampled after 12 months of ibrutinib treatment. The CDR3 loop is CATAGLHTDTQYF. CDR3 sequence (DNA): TGTGCCACCGCGGGCCTCCACACAGATACGCAGTATTTT.